A single sample is the source of the 11 T cell receptor beta chains below, sequenced in a study of T-cell memory formation after mild COVID-19. TCRdb re-analysed the 5' RACE reads in MiXCR, keeping a single row per CDR3 protein. The sample records about 250,000 distinct CDR3 sequences, 15% to 20% being singletons. The sequencing input was PBMCs or a T cell subset sorted from them (not recorded which). The receptors derive from a man aged 18 to 29 who had mild COVID-19 (a few samples of this study predate the infection). Cell type and time point are not known.

This clonotype showed up just a few times. The chain's CDR3 is CASSVRLQETQYF. In nucleotides, the CDR3 is TGTGCCAGCAGCGTACGCCTACAAGAGACCCAGTACTTC. The V call is TRBV9, the J call TRBJ2-5; no firm D call. The germline V and J ends were trimmed by 1 base and 2 bases, with 6 bases remaining between them. The CDR3 has 13 residues. Germline values: CDR1 SGDLS, CDR2 YYNGEE. The whole variable domain, filled in from reference TRBV9 and TRBJ2-5, reads DSGVTQTPKHLITATGQRVTLRCSPRSGDLSVYWYQQSLDQGLQFLIQYYNGEERAKGNILERFSAQQFPDLHSELNLSSLELGDSALYFCASSVRLQETQYFGPGTRLLVL.

This clonotype was found a few times. V gene TRBV6-6 combines with J gene TRBJ1-5; 10 nucleotides align to TRBD1. V gave up 2 bases and J gave up 6 bases; unmatched junction bases: 7. The CDR3 runs to 16 residues. Looked up from germline, CDR1 is MNHNY and CDR2 is SVGAGI (reference sequence). The CDR3 DNA sequence: TGTGCCAGCAGTTACGGGACAGGGGTGGGCGCTCAGCCCCAGCATTTT. It encodes CASSYGTGVGAQPQHF.

The chain recombines TRBV7-7 with TRBJ2-2; D uncertain. Germline V gives CDR1 SSHAT, CDR2 FNYEAQ (reference sequence). V lost 2 bases and J 6 bases, leaving 10 bases between the germline ends. The CDR3 is made up of 14 amino acids. The DNA for the CDR3 is TGTGCCAGCAGCTTAAGGAAGGGTGCCGGGGAGCTGTTTTTT. This gives the protein CASSLRKGAGELFF.

This clonotype was detected once. The V and J genes are TRBV29-1 and TRBJ1-3; 8 bases align to TRBD1. Germline V lookup: CDR1 SQVTM, CDR2 ANQGSEA. The CDR3 is 13 residues long. Losses at the gene ends were 7 bases for V and 3 bases for J; bases not matched to a gene: 5. The CDR3 protein is CSAGGQGGNTIYF. The DNA for the CDR3 is TGCAGCGCCGGAGGACAGGGTGGAAACACCATATATTTT.

This clonotype was seen repeatedly, ten times or more. V gene TRBV12-3 or TRBV12-4 combines with J gene TRBJ2-3; TRBD2 matches 14 bases. The CDR3 length is 17 residues. With 5 bases clipped from V and 1 base from J, the junction kept 5 bases outside the gene matches. DNA for the CDR3: TGTGCCAGCAGTCTCGGACTAGCGGGGGGCGGCACAGATACGCAGTATTTT. As protein: CASSLGLAGGGTDTQYF.

The V gene is TRBV7-7, the J gene TRBJ2-1; possibly TRBD1 for D (5 bases). Germline V gene data show CDR1 as SSHAT and CDR2 as FNYEAQ (reference sequence). The CDR3 loop spans 13 amino acids. V lost 5 bases and J 5 bases, leaving 10 bases between the germline ends. The CDR3 DNA sequence: TGTGCCAGCAGCGATGGGGCCAACAATGAGCAGTTCTTC. This translates into CASSDGANNEQFF.

This clonotype turned up a few times. The CDR3 region has the DNA TGCGCCAGCAGCTTGGATTCAGGATCTAACTATGGCTACACCTTC. It is translated as CASSLDSGSNYGYTF. The rearrangement uses TRBV5-1 and TRBJ1-2; D remains unclear. CDR1 is SGHRS, CDR2 YFSETQ, per germline. V lost 0 bases, J lost 0 bases, and 9 bases lay in between. CDR3 size: 15 residues.

There are a few counts of this clonotype. The chain links TRBV4-1 to TRBJ2-3; tentatively, D is TRBD2 (5 bases). Germline CDR1 MGHRA, CDR2 YSYEKL. The CDR3 extends over 16 amino acids. The V end was cut by 0 bases, the J end by 2 bases, with 12 bases between. The DNA for the CDR3 is TGCGCCAGCAGCCAAGAGCCCAGACTATTCACAGATACGCAGTATTTT. This gives the protein CASSQEPRLFTDTQYF.

At least ten counts were recorded for this clonotype. The rearrangement links TRBV18 to TRBJ2-1; D unclear. CDR3 length: 15 amino acids. Trimming stripped 3 bases from V and 7 bases from J, with 16 bases between. Germline V lookup: CDR1 KGHSH, CDR2 LQKENI. This CDR3 reads CASSPWASPMNEQFF. CDR3 sequence (DNA): TGTGCCAGCTCACCCTGGGCCTCACCCATGAATGAGCAGTTCTTC.

Many counts were recorded for this clonotype. The rearrangement joins TRBV9 to TRBJ1-6; D call uncertain. The CDR3 has 15 amino acids. The V and J ends lost 3 bases and 8 bases respectively, with 15 bases between them. CDR1 and CDR2 (germline): SGDLS, YYNGEE. CDR3 region: CASSEGLREYSPLHF. CDR3 nucleotide sequence: TGTGCCAGCAGCGAGGGCCTGAGGGAATATTCACCCCTCCACTTT.

The rearrangement joins TRBV4-3 to TRBJ1-6; D may be TRBD1 (6 bases). Trimming pared 4 bases from V and 11 bases from J, leaving 18 bases between. The CDR3 consists of 15 residues. Per the germline V gene, CDR1 is LGHNA and CDR2 is YSLEER. The CDR3 coding sequence is TGCGCCAGCAGCCTCCGGGGGCAAACCCGGCCACCCCTCCACTTT. This gives the protein CASSLRGQTRPPLHF.